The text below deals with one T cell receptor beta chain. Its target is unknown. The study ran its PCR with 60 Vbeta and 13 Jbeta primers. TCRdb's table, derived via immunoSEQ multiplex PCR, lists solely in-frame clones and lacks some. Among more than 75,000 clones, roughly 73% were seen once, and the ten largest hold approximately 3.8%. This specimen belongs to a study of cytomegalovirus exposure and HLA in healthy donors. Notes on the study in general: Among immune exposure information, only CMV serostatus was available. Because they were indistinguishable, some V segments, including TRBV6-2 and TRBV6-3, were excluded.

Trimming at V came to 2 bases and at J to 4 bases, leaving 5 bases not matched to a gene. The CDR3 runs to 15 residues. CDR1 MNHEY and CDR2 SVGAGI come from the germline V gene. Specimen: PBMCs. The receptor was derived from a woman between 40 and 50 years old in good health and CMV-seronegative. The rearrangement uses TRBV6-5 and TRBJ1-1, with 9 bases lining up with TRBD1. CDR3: CASSYLGQGGTEAFF. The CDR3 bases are TGTGCCAGCAGTTACCTGGGACAGGGCGGCACTGAAGCTTTCTTT.